This record concerns one T cell receptor beta chain sequence. Its antigen is unknown. Per-base quality was not reported, and no clone a single base away is much larger than it. These data originate in a study of radiotherapy plus CTLA-4 blockade in lung cancer (dated by TCRdb to the late 2010s). With respect to the entire study: Among enrolled patients, approximately 19% had an objective response and 31% reached disease control.

Study-level results and caveats: TCR clones derived from tumors expanded in peripheral blood after treatment with radiotherapy and ipilimumab. Increased serum interferon-beta after radiation, together with early dynamic changes in blood T cell clones, were reported to be the strongest predictors of response.

The library was obtained by the immunoSEQ multiplex PCR assay. TCRdb's version of the immuneACCESS table is confined to in-frame rearrangements and falls short of the full clone set. An unresolved V gene accounts for under half of the shortfall where checked; the remainder is of unknown origin. In this sample the table shows about 50,000 clones, roughly four fifths of which occur a single time. The ten largest clones represent 4.8% of the sample. The study evaluated CTLA-4 blockade (ipilimumab) given together with focal radiation therapy in patients who had chemo-refractory metastatic non-small-cell lung cancer. V is pruned by 1 base and J by 7 bases, leaving 9 bases of the junction without a gene match. CDR1 MNHEY and CDR2 SMNVEV were looked up in the germline V gene (reference sequence). The CDR3 goes from the cysteine to the phenylalanine over 18 residues. Only the CDR3 DNA is retained, 54 bases long and in frame from the first base.

The sequencing used peripheral blood, collected from a patient treated with radiotherapy plus ipilimumab. The chain is assembled from TRBV27 and TRBJ2-1, with 14 central nucleotides matching TRBD2. The origin of this receptor is a human donor with non-small cell lung cancer whose response to radiotherapy plus ipilimumab could not be evaluated. In nucleotide form, the sequence is TGTGCCAGCAGTTTATTGACGTTCGGACTAGCGGGAGGTAATGAGCAGTTCTTC. This codes for CASSLLTFGLAGGNEQFF.